The clone carrying this TCR beta chain was seen a single time. The antigen remains unidentified. The record originates from a study of T cells in Graves' hyperthyroidism and ophthalmopathy. Clinical symptoms, serum thyroxine, TRAb, thyroid ultrasound and orbital computed tomography established diagnosis. Per germline, CDR1 SQVTM and CDR2 ANQGSEA. V dropped 6 bases and J dropped 2 bases, with 13 bases sitting between them. This CDR3 has 13 residues. Researchers amplified the TCR beta CDR3 regions from RNA transcripts. RT-PCR in the first round (using the HTBI primer set) targeted the TCR CDR3. TCRdb independently ran MiXCR on the multiplex PCR reads; one entry per CDR3 protein. The data hold roughly 510,000 distinct CDR3 sequences, with approximately 48% observed a single time. General study points: The model's output predicted ophthalmopathy at a median of 6.5 months prior to onset.

This chain uses TRBV29-1 with TRBJ1-2, with D hard to call. The material sequenced was peripheral blood or thyroid tissue (not recorded which). This receptor was obtained from an adult woman with Graves' disease, either hyperthyroidism or ophthalmopathy (not recorded which). The chain's CDR3 is CSVATRSNYGYTF. The CDR3 region has the DNA TGCAGCGTGGCGACAAGGAGCAACTATGGCTACACCTTC.